These 6 T cell receptor beta chains came from one sample sequenced in a study of blood T cell repertoires in COVID-19. The data were produced by immunoSEQ multiplex PCR, yet TCRdb's version contains in-frame clones alone and is incomplete. The profile shows about 340,000 clones, around 83% of them singletons. The specimen sequenced was peripheral blood. These receptors were taken from a man younger than 40 with active or convalescent COVID-19.

The rearrangement uses TRBV28 and TRBJ2-3; TRBD1 matches at 7 bases. The CDR3 extends over 16 amino acids. Trimming cost V 4 bases and J 4 bases; bases outside gene matches: 11. From germline, CDR1 is MDHEN and CDR2 SYDVKM. The CDR3 DNA is TGTGCCAGCAGTTCCCGGGACAGAGGGTTAGCAGATACGCAGTATTTT. Encoded protein: CASSSRDRGLADTQYF.

This clone was recorded once. The V call is TRBV10-3, the J call TRBJ2-7; the match to TRBD2 covers 8 bases. Germline CDR1 is ENHRY and CDR2 is SYGVKD. The CDR3 has 15 residues. V lost 2 bases to trimming and J lost 0 bases; unmatched junction nucleotides: 3. CDR3 nucleotides: TGTGCCATCAGTGAGGCCAGCGGGAGCTCCTACGAGCAGTACTTC. This sequence encodes CAISEASGSSYEQYF.

This clone was seen just once. The rearrangement uses TRBV27 and TRBJ2-1; 9 positions agree with TRBD1. The CDR3 spans 14 residues. Germline-derived CDR1 and CDR2 are MNHEY and SMNVEV (reference sequence). V was pared by 6 bases and J by 4 bases, with 4 bases of the junction left unmatched. The CDR3 protein is CASRDRGPYNEQFF. As DNA, the CDR3 is TGTGCCAGCAGGGACAGGGGCCCTTACAATGAGCAGTTCTTC.

For this clone: Germline and junction disagree at one end, which may indicate a read error. Different DNA sequences within this sample yield the same CDR3. V usage is TRBV29-1 and J usage is TRBJ2-3, with no clear D. The CDR3 sequence is 11 residues long. From germline, CDR1 is SQVTM and CDR2 ANQGSEA. In DNA, the CDR3 is TGTTCGGTATTAAGCACAGATACGCAGTATTTT. Protein: CSVLSTDTQYF.

This chain uses TRBV13 with TRBJ2-5; 7 bases are a match to TRBD2. This CDR3 has 15 amino acids. Germline V CDR1 and CDR2: PRHDT, FYEKMQ (reference sequence). J gave up 7 bases and V 5 bases, and 13 bases lay outside the gene matches. The CDR3 here is CASSPHDGRTGTQYF. DNA for the CDR3: TGTGCCAGCAGCCCTCACGACGGGAGGACTGGGACCCAGTACTTC.

The rearrangement joins TRBV6-6 to TRBJ2-1; D may be TRBD2 (6 bases). Trimming removed 5 bases at V and 12 bases at J, with 14 bases between. The CDR3 covers 12 residues. CDR1 MNHNY and CDR2 SVGAGI come from the germline V gene (reference sequence). The CDR3 loop is CASSPLASVQFF. As DNA, the CDR3 is TGTGCCAGCAGTCCCCTAGCGTCGGTGCAGTTCTTC.